These 3 T cell receptor beta chains originate from one sample sequenced in a study of T cell responses to AZD1222 COVID-19 vaccine. Measured with immunoSEQ multiplex PCR; TCRdb has only the in-frame clones, and not every one. The table records about 110,000 clones, roughly nine tenths of them present only once. The sequences come from peripheral blood, collected 28 days after the second AZD1222 dose. The receptors were gathered from an adult who received the AZD1222 COVID-19 vaccine.

The chain links TRBV28 to TRBJ2-5; possibly TRBD1 for D (6 bases). V was pared by 8 bases and J by 1 base, with 17 bases between. The CDR3 is 15 amino acids. CDR1 MDHEN and CDR2 SYDVKM come from the germline V gene. The CDR3 DNA follows: TGTGCCAGCGCCTGGCGCAGGGGTCTCCAAGAGACCCAGTACTTC. Residues: CASAWRRGLQETQYF.

The J gene is TRBJ2-2, the V gene TRBV10-3; D remains ambiguous. Germline values: CDR1 ENHRY, CDR2 SYGVKD. This CDR3 spans 15 amino acids. Between the trimmed V and J ends, which lost 2 bases and 3 bases, there was a span of 10 bases. CDR3 region: CAISEESGYTGELFF. In DNA, the CDR3 is TGTGCCATCAGTGAGGAATCAGGTTACACCGGGGAGCTGTTTTTT.

This chain uses TRBV19 with TRBJ2-1, with D perhaps matching TRBD1 or TRBD2 (6 bases each). This CDR3 spans 18 amino acids. Germline values: CDR1 LNHDA, CDR2 SQIVND (reference sequence). Trimming took off 7 bases at V and 4 bases at J, with 26 bases between the two ends. The CDR3 reads CASTTGAGTLAVYNEQFF. The DNA for the CDR3 is TGTGCCAGTACTACGGGGGCGGGAACTCTCGCGGTTTACAATGAGCAGTTCTTC.